A single sample is the source of the 7 T cell receptor beta chains below, sequenced in a study of human T cells and chemical hapten exposure. The authors extracted total RNA from unfractionated whole blood. In TCRdb, the 5' RACE reads were re-called with MiXCR into one record per CDR3 protein. In the table there are 80,000 or so distinct CDR3 sequences, about a sixth of which are singletons. The receptors shown here come from a female donor in good health.

This clonotype turned up a few times. The chain recombines TRBV11-2 with TRBJ2-5, with TRBD1 identical over 7 bases. The CDR3 has 15 residues. With 0 bases clipped from V and 0 bases from J, the junction kept 1 base outside the gene matches. Germline CDR1 is SGHAT and CDR2 is FQNNGV. The CDR3 here is CASSLDRGNQETQYF. The CDR3 nucleotides read TGTGCCAGCAGCTTAGACAGGGGGAACCAAGAGACCCAGTACTTC.

This clonotype was seen more than once but under ten times. V gene TRBV20-1 combines with J gene TRBJ2-7; D might be TRBD2 (7 bases). The V gene lost 5 bases and the J gene lost 5 bases, with 16 bases spanning the gap. The V gene's germline CDR1 is DFQATT and CDR2 SNEGSKA (reference sequence). This CDR3 comprises 13 residues. CDR3 sequence: CSAGGGRGDEQYF. In DNA form, the CDR3 reads TGCAGTGCTGGGGGGGGGCGCGGGGACGAGCAGTACTTC.

In its sample, this clonotype was seen a few times. This sequence joins TRBV7-2 and TRBJ1-3, with 8 bases that match TRBD1. After removal of 6 bases from V and 4 bases from J, the junction contained 5 bases not matched to a gene. The CDR3 contains 14 residues. Germline-derived CDR1 and CDR2 are SGHTA and FQGNSA. CDR3 sequence: CASRQGGTGNTIYF. CDR3 bases: TGTGCCAGCAGACAGGGGGGGACCGGAAACACCATATATTTT.

The chain uses TRBV20-1 and TRBJ2-3, with 7 bases lining up with TRBD1. The V gene end was trimmed by 3 bases and the J gene end by 4 bases; junction bases not matched to a gene: 7. CDR1 DFQATT and CDR2 SNEGSKA come from the germline V gene (reference sequence). CDR3 length: 14 amino acids. The CDR3 DNA is TGCAGTGCTAGCTGGAGGACAGGAGCAGATACGCAGTATTTT. It is translated as CSASWRTGADTQYF.

This clonotype was detected many times. An end of the junction differs from the germline gene, which may be a read error. CDR3 sequence: CSARGGTGLAEEFF. CDR3 nucleotides: TGCAGTGCTAGAGGGGGGACAGGGTTGGCTGAGGAGTTCTTC. V is TRBV20-1 and J is TRBJ2-1; TRBD1 agrees at 9 bases. CDR3 length equals 14 residues. Germline lookup yields CDR1 DFQATT and CDR2 SNEGSKA (reference sequence).

This clonotype was counted a few times. The CDR3 loop reads CSARDHGGPYNEQFF. CDR3 coding DNA: TGCAGTGCTAGAGATCACGGGGGGCCCTACAATGAGCAGTTCTTC. The genes are TRBV20-1 and TRBJ2-1; maybe TRBD2 (7 bases). CDR3 length equals 15 residues. Germline values: CDR1 DFQATT, CDR2 SNEGSKA (reference sequence). Trimming took 0 bases from V and 2 from J, leaving 11 bases between them.

The rearrangement uses TRBV6-2 or TRBV6-3 and TRBJ2-1, with TRBD2 as a possible D gene (5 bases). V was shortened by 5 bases and J by 12 bases, with 14 bases between the two germline ends. The germline V gene encodes CDR1 MNHEY and CDR2 SVGEGT. This CDR3 comprises 12 residues. Here the CDR3 DNA reads TGTGCCAGCAGTACCACTAGGTCAGGGCAGTTCTTC. Translated, it gives CASSTTRSGQFF.